This TCR beta chain was profiled in a study of blood T cell repertoires in COVID-19. Germline V gene data show CDR1 as KGHDR and CDR2 as SFDVKD. The CDR3 totals 13 residues. V was clipped by 5 bases and J by 6 bases, with 11 bases between them. The cohort comprised adults aged 18 to 89 years residing in about two dozen US areas. Assignments of participants to cohorts depended upon their own reported clinical history. Repertoires were generated with immunoSEQ multiplex PCR, while TCRdb's copy carries only in-frame clones and drops some. This table holds 300,000 to 350,000 clones, about 90% found once. The clonotype originates from a woman between 25 and 40 years old who had recovered from COVID-19. Sequencing input: PBMCs or T cells enriched from blood (not recorded which). The J gene is TRBJ2-3, the V gene TRBV24-1; maybe TRBD2 (5 bases). The chain's CDR3 is CATSGTTGDTQYF. Written as DNA, the CDR3 is TGTGCCACCAGTGGCACCACGGGGGATACGCAGTATTTT.